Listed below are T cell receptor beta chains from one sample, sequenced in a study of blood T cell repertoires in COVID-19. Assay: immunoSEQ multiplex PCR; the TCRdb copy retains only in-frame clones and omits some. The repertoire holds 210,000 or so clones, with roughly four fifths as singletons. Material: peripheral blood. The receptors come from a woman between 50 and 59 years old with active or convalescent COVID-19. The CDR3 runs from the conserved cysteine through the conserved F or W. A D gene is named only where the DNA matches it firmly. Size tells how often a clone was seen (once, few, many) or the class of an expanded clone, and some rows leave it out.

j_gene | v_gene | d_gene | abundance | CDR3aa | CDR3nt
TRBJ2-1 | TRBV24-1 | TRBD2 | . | CATSDPSSGRSYNEQFF | TGTGCCACCAGTGATCCATCTAGCGGGAGATCCTACAATGAGCAGTTCTTC
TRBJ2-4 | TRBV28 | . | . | CASSLRKARGNGNIQYF | TGTGCCAGCAGTTTACGGAAGGCTAGGGGAAACGGAAACATTCAGTACTTC
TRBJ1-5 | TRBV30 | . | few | CAWDSPNQPQHF | TGTGCCTGGGACAGTCCCAATCAGCCCCAGCATTTT
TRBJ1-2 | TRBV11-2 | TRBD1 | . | CASSPTVGDRGSGGYTF | TGTGCCAGCAGCCCCACCGTGGGGGACAGGGGGTCGGGTGGCTACACCTTC
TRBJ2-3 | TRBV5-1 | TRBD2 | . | CASSFSASGAGDTQYF | TGCGCCAGCAGCTTTTCGGCTAGCGGGGCGGGGGATACGCAGTATTTT
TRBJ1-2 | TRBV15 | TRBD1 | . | CATSHLPGTGGSVRGYTF | TGTGCCACCAGCCACCTTCCCGGGACAGGGGGCTCAGTTAGGGGCTACACCTTC
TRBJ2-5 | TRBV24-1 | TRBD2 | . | CATSGLAGGQETQYF | TGTGCCACCAGTGGGCTAGCGGGAGGGCAAGAGACCCAGTACTTC
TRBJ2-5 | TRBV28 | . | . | CASSFRGETQYF | TGTGCCAGCAGTTTCCGAGGAGAGACCCAGTACTTC
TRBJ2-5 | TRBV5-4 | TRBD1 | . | CASSVRQGRSETQYF | TGTGCCAGCAGCGTACGACAGGGGCGGTCAGAGACCCAGTACTTC
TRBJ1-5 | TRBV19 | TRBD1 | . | CASSERTGVQPQHF | TGTGCCAGTAGTGAAAGGACAGGTGTACAGCCCCAGCATTTT
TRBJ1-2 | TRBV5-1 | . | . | CASSRADNYGYTF | TGCGCCAGCAGCCGTGCGGATAACTATGGCTACACCTTC
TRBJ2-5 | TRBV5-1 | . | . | CASSPRTALQETQYF | TGCGCCAGCAGCCCCAGGACAGCTCTCCAAGAGACCCAGTACTTC
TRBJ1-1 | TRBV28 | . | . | CASSYIQGRTEAFF | TGTGCCAGCAGTTATATTCAGGGGCGTACTGAAGCTTTCTTT
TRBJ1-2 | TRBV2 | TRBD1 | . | CASKADRGENYGYTF | TGTGCCAGCAAGGCGGACAGGGGGGAGAACTATGGCTACACCTTC
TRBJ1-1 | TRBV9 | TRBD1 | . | CASRFTGGPTEAFF | TGTGCCAGCAGATTCACAGGGGGCCCCACTGAAGCTTTCTTT
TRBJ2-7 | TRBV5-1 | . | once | CASSLDAGLTGEQYF | TGCGCCAGCAGCTTGGATGCGGGACTCACCGGGGAGCAGTACTTC
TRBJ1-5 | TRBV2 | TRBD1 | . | CASKGGTGVQPQHF | TGTGCCAGCAAAGGAGGGACAGGGGTTCAGCCCCAGCATTTT
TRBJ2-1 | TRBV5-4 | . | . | CASSSGARGDYNEQFF | TGTGCCAGCAGCTCGGGGGCCCGGGGGGACTACAATGAGCAGTTCTTC
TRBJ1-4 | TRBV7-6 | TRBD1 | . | CASSSWTGREEKLFF | TGTGCCAGCAGCTCCTGGACAGGGCGGGAAGAAAAACTGTTTTTT
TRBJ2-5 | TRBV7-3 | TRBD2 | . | CASSSGGETQYF | TGTGCCAGCAGCTCCGGGGGGGAGACCCAGTACTTC
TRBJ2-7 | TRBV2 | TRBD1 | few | CASSKPGQGNYEQYF | TGTGCCAGCAGTAAACCGGGACAGGGGAACTACGAGCAGTACTTC
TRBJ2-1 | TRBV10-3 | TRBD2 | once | CAMGVGTSGVNEQFF | TGTGCCATGGGGGTGGGGACTAGCGGGGTCAATGAGCAGTTCTTC
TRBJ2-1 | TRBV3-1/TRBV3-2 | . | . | CASSQGGLASGNEQFF | TGTGCCAGCAGCCAAGGTGGCCTTGCATCGGGGAATGAGCAGTTCTTC
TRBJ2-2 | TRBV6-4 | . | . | CASSDSGDTGELFF | TGTGCCAGCAGTGACTCCGGGGACACCGGGGAGCTGTTTTTT
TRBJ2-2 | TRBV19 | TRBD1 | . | CASSTRQGATGELFF | TGTGCCAGTAGTACCAGACAGGGGGCCACCGGGGAGCTGTTTTTT
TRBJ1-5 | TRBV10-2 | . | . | CASSPGGGVGNQPQHF | TGCGCCAGCAGTCCGGGGGGCGGGGTTGGCAATCAGCCCCAGCATTTT
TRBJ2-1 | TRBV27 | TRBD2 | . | CASSGSSGSWNEQFF | TGTGCCAGCAGTGGTAGTAGCGGGAGTTGGAATGAGCAGTTCTTC
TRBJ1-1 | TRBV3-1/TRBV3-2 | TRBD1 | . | CASSPRDRDHSEAFF | TGTGCCAGCAGCCCCCGGGACAGGGACCATTCTGAAGCTTTCTTT
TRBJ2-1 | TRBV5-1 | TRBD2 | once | CASSLNSGSSYNEQFF | TGCGCCAGCAGCTTGAATAGCGGGAGCTCCTACAATGAGCAGTTCTTC
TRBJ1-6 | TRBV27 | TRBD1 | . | CASSLSGTGLSPLHF | TGTGCCAGCAGTTTATCGGGGACAGGACTCTCACCCCTCCACTTT
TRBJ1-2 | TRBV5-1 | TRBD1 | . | CASSFYGTANYGYTF | TGCGCCAGCAGCTTCTACGGGACAGCTAACTATGGCTACACCTTC